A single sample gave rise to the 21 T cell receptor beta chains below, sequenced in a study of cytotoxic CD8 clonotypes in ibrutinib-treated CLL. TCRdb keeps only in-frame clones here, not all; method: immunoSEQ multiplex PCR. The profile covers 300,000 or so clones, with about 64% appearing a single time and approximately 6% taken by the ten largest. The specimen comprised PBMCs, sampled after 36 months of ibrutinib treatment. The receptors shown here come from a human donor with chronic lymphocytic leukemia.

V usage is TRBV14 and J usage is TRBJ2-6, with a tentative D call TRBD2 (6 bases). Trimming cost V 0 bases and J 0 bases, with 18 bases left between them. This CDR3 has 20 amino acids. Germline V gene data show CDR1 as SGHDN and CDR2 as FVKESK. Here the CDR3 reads CASSQEVLPGLPSGANVLTF. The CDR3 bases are TGTGCCAGCAGCCAAGAAGTACTTCCGGGACTTCCCTCTGGGGCCAACGTCCTGACTTTC.

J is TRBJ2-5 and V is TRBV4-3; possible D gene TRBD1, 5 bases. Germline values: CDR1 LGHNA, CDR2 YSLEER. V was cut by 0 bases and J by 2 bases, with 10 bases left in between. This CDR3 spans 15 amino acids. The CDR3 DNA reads TGCGCCAGCAGCCAAGATGGAACAGGACAAGAGACCCAGTACTTC. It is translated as CASSQDGTGQETQYF.

The CDR3 DNA follows: TGCGCCAGCAGCCAGTCGACTAGAACTAGCACAGATACGCAGTATTTT. This encodes CASSQSTRTSTDTQYF. The rearrangement joins TRBV4-1 to TRBJ2-3; a possible D gene is TRBD2 (6 bases). The CDR3 runs to 16 residues. V lost 3 bases, J lost 0 bases, and 13 bases lay in between. CDR1 and CDR2 (germline): MGHRA, YSYEKL.

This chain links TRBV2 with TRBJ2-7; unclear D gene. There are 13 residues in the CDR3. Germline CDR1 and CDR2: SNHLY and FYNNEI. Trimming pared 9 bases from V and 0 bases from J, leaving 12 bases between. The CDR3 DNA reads TGTGCCAGTACCGACACGGTCTCCTACGAGCAGTACTTC. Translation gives CASTDTVSYEQYF.

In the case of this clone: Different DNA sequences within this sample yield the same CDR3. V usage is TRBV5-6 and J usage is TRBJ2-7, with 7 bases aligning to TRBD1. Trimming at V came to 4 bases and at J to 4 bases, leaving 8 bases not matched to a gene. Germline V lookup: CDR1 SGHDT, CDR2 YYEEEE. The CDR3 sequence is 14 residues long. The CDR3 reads CASSRTGRAYEQYF. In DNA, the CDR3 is TGTGCCAGCAGCCGGACAGGTCGGGCTTACGAGCAGTACTTC.

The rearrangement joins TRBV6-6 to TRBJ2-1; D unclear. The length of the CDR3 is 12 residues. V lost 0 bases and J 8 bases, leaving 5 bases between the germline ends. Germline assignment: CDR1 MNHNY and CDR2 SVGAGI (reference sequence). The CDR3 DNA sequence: TGTGCCAGCAGTTACTCGAGTGATGAGCAGTTCTTC. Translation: CASSYSSDEQFF.

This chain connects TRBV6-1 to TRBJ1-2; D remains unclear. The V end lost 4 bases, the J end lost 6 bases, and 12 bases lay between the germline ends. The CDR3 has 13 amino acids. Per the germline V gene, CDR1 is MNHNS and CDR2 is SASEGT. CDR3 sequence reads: CASSAAPHNGYTF. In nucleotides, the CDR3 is TGTGCCAGCAGTGCGGCTCCCCACAATGGCTACACCTTC.

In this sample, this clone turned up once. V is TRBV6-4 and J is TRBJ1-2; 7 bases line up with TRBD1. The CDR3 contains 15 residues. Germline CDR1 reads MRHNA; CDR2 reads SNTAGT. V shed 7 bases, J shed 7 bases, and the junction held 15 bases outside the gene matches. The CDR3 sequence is CASTETSGQTSGYTF. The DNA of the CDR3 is TGTGCCAGCACCGAGACCTCGGGACAGACTAGTGGCTACACCTTC.

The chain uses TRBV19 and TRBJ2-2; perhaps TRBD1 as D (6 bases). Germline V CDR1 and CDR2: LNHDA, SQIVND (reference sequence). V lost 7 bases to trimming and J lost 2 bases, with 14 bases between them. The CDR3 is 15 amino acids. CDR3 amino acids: CASKAVGANTGELFF. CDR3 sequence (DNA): TGTGCCAGTAAGGCAGTGGGGGCTAACACCGGGGAGCTGTTTTTT.

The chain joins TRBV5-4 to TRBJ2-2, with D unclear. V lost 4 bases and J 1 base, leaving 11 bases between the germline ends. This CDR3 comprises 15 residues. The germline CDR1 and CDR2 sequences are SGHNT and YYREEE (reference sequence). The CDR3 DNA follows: TGTGCCAGCAGCAAAATACCTATGAACACCGGGGAGCTGTTTTTT. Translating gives CASSKIPMNTGELFF.

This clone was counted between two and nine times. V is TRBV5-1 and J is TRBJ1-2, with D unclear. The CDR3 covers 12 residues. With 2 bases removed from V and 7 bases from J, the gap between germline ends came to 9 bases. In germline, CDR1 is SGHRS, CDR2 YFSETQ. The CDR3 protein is CASSFEHRGYTF. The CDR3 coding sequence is TGCGCCAGCAGCTTCGAACATCGTGGCTACACCTTC.

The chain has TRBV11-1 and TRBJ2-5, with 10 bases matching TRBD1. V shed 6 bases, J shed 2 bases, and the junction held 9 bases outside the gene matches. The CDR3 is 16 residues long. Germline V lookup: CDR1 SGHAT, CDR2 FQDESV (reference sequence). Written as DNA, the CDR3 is TGTGCCAGCAGGGAGACAGGGGGCGCGGGTCAAGAGACCCAGTACTTC. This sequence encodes CASRETGGAGQETQYF.

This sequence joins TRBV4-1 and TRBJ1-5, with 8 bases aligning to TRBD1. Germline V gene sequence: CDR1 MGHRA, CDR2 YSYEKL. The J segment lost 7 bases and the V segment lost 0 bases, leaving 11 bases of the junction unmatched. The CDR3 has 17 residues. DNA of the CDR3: TGCGCCAGCAGCCAAGATCTGAGGACAGGGCAGATCCAGCCCCAGCATTTT. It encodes CASSQDLRTGQIQPQHF.

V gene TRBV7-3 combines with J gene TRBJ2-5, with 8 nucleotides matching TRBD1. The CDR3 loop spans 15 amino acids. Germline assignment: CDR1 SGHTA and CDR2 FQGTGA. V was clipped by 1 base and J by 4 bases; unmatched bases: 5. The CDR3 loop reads CASSLKTGVRETQYF. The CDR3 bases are TGTGCCAGCAGCTTAAAGACAGGGGTTCGAGAGACCCAGTACTTC.

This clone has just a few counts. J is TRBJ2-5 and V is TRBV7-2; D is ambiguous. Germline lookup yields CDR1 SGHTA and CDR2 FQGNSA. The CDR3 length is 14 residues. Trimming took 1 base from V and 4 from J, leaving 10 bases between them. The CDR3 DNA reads TGTGCCAGCAGCTTAGTGGCGGTTGGAGAGACCCAGTACTTC. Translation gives CASSLVAVGETQYF.

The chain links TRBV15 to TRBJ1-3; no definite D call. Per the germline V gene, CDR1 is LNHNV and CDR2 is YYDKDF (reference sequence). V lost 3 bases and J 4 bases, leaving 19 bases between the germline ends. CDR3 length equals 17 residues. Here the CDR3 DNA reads TGTGCCACCAGCAGGTCCGTCACACCGGCAGCGGGAAACACCATATATTTT. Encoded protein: CATSRSVTPAAGNTIYF.

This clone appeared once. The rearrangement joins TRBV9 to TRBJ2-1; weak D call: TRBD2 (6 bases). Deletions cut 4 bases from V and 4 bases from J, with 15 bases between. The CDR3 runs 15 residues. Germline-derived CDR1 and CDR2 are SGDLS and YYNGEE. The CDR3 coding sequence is TGTGCCAGCAGCATCGCCGGGGGAATTTACAATGAGCAGTTCTTC. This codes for CASSIAGGIYNEQFF.

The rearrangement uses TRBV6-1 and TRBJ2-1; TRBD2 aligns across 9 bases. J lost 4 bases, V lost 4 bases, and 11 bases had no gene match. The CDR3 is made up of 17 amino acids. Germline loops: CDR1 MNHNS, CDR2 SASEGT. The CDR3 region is CASSGSGSASPYNEQFF. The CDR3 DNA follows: TGTGCCAGCAGTGGTAGCGGGAGCGCTTCGCCATACAATGAGCAGTTCTTC.

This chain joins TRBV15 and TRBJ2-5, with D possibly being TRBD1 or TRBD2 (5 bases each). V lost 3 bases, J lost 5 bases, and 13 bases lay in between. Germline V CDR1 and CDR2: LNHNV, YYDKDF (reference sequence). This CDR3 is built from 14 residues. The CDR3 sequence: CATSRGVGSETQYF. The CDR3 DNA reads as TGTGCCACCAGCAGGGGGGTGGGGTCGGAGACCCAGTACTTC.

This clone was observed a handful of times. Written as DNA, the CDR3 is TGCGCCAGCAGCCAAGGGGGTTTATATGGCTACACCTTC. It is translated as CASSQGGLYGYTF. V gene TRBV4-1 combines with J gene TRBJ1-2; D gene uncertain. Trimming took off 1 base at V and 5 bases at J, with 8 bases between the two ends. Germline assignment: CDR1 MGHRA and CDR2 YSYEKL. The CDR3 loop spans 13 amino acids.

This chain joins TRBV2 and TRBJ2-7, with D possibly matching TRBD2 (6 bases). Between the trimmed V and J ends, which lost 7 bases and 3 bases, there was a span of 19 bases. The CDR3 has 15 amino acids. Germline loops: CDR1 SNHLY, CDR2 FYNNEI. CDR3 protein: CASNSIHGRFYEQYF. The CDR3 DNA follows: TGTGCCAGCAACTCCATTCATGGGAGGTTCTACGAGCAGTACTTC. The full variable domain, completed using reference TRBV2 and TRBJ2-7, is EPEVTQTPSHQVTQMGQEVILRCVPISNHLYFYWYRQILGQKVEFLVSFYNNEISEKSEIFDDQFSVERPDGSNFTLKIRSTKLEDSAMYFCASNSIHGRFYEQYFGPGTRLTVT.